This T cell receptor beta chain stems from a study of graft-versus-host responses after intestinal transplantation. Turning to the study itself: Recipients got multivisceral, liver-intestinal, or isolated intestinal transplants. Every transplant recipient was induced with anti-thymocyte globulin, then maintained on tacrolimus and steroids for around 3 years. Overall study results and limits: Recipient-marrow GvH clones were detected, some having first appeared in ileum or blood.

Generated by immunoSEQ multiplex PCR, the TCRdb table keeps only in-frame clones and is missing some. The sample holds approximately 28,000 clones, around nine tenths seen once. CDR1 and CDR2 (germline): SGHTA, FQGNSA. Trimming cost V 3 bases and J 8 bases; bases outside gene matches: 4. CDR3 size: 13 residues. To note about this clone: Antigen specificity is unknown.

The receptor was derived from a human patient who received an intestinal transplant, so some T cells may come from the graft donor. The sequencing used PBMCs, collected nearly 470 days after intestinal transplantation. V is TRBV7-2 and J is TRBJ2-1; the match to TRBD2 covers 7 bases. As DNA, the CDR3 is TGTGCCAGCAGCTTGGCGGGGGTACATGAGCAGTTCTTC. Protein product: CASSLAGVHEQFF.